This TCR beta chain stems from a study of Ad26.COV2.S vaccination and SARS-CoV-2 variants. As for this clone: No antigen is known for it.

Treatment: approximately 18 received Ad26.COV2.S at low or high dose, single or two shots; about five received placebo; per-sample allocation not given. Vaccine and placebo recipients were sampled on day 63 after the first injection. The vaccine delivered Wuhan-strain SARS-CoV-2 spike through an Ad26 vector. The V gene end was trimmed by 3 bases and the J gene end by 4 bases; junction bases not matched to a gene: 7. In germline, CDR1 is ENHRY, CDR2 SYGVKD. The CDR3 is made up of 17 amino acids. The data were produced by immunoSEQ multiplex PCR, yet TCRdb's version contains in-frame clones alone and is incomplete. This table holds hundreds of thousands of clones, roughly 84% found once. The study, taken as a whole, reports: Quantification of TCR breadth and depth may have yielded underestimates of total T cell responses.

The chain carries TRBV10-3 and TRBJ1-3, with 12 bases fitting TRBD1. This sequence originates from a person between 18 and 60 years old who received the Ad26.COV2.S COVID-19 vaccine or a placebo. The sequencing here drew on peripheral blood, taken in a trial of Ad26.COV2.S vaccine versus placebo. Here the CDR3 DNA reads TGTGCCATCAGTGATGCGCGGGGGACAGGGGGCGGAAACACCATATATTTT. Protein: CAISDARGTGGGNTIYF.